This passage covers 20 T cell receptor beta chains from one sample sequenced in a study of shared clonotypes between healthy human individuals (dated by TCRdb to about 2020). The library was generated by the immunoSEQ multiplex PCR assay. TCRdb carries this immuneACCESS record with in-frame sequences only. Its versions omit some clonotypes, under half of them owing to an unresolved V gene in the studies checked, with the rest unexplained. The sample contains millions of clones, roughly 94% of them found a single time. The top ten constitute under 0.15% of the sample. The sample taken for sequencing was naive CD4+ T cells sorted from blood. According to the study, the label for this sample's cell subset or site signals: CD45RA+ positively selected. The receptors originated from a man aged 18 to 29 in good health.

This chain links TRBV7-2 with TRBJ2-7, with TRBD2 matching over 13 bases. The CDR3 runs 18 residues. The germline gives CDR1 SGHTA, CDR2 FQGNSA. Unmatched junction bases numbered 7, after V lost 0 bases and J lost 2 bases. CDR3 protein: CASSLAILAGGGTYEQYF. The CDR3 DNA reads as TGTGCCAGCAGCTTAGCCATACTAGCGGGAGGGGGAACCTACGAGCAGTACTTC.

The chain links TRBV2 to TRBJ1-4; no definite D call. CDR1 and CDR2 (germline): SNHLY, FYNNEI. The CDR3 is made up of 14 amino acids. V shed 0 bases and J shed 6 bases, with 8 bases lying between them. CDR3 nucleotide sequence: TGTGCCAGCAGTGAAGCGTATGAGTATGAAAAACTGTTTTTT. It codes for CASSEAYEYEKLFF. Drawing the rest from reference TRBV2 and TRBJ1-4, the complete variable domain is EPEVTQTPSHQVTQMGQEVILRCVPISNHLYFYWYRQILGQKVEFLVSFYNNEISEKSEIFDDQFSVERPDGSNFTLKIRSTKLEDSAMYFCASSEAYEYEKLFFGSGTQLSVL.

The gene calls are TRBV6-1 and TRBJ2-1; D is perhaps TRBD1 (6 bases). The CDR3 totals 16 residues. The germline V gene encodes CDR1 MNHNS and CDR2 SASEGT. Trimming removed 4 bases from V and 0 bases from J, with 13 bases in between. CDR3 in DNA: TGTGCCAGCAGTGCTCCCGGGACATCCTCCTACAATGAGCAGTTCTTC. This codes for CASSAPGTSSYNEQFF.

This chain connects TRBV7-9 to TRBJ1-2, with D tentatively TRBD1 (5 bases). The CDR3 has 15 amino acids. In germline, CDR1 is SEHNR, CDR2 FQNEAQ (reference sequence). Trimming removed 0 bases from V and 7 bases from J, with 15 bases in between. The CDR3 DNA is TGTGCCAGCAGCTTAGCGGAGAGGGACTATAGTGGCTACACCTTC. Protein product: CASSLAERDYSGYTF.

The sample holds one count of this clone. The chain carries TRBV6-6 and TRBJ2-3; D is uncertain. The CDR3 extends over 12 amino acids. CDR1 MNHNY and CDR2 SVGAGI come from the germline V gene (reference sequence). V was pared by 4 bases and J by 6 bases, with 8 bases between. For the CDR3, the DNA is TGTGCCAGCAGTTCTGAATGGGATACGCAGTATTTT. Translated: CASSSEWDTQYF.

The chain employs TRBV9 and TRBJ1-6; possibly TRBD1 for D (6 bases). Germline V gene lookup returns CDR1 SGDLS and CDR2 YYNGEE. There are 14 residues in the CDR3. Trimming cost V 5 bases and J 7 bases, with 13 bases left between them. CDR3 nucleotide sequence: TGTGCCAGCAGGGAACAGGGTCCCAATTCACCCCTCCACTTT. Encoded protein: CASREQGPNSPLHF.

The rearrangement joins TRBV5-1 to TRBJ2-5; TRBD1 matches 12 bases. Germline CDR1 reads SGHRS; CDR2 reads YFSETQ. Trimming cost V 2 bases and J 9 bases; bases outside gene matches: 20. This CDR3 region has 19 residues. CDR3 residues: CASSFHLPRDRGPLGAQYF. CDR3 bases: TGCGCCAGCAGCTTTCACCTCCCACGGGACAGGGGGCCTCTTGGGGCCCAGTACTTC.

This clone was seen once. The CDR3 here is CASRPTLADEKTIYF. CDR3 nucleotides: TGTGCCAGCAGGCCAACACTGGCGGACGAAAAAACCATATATTTT. V is TRBV6-5 and J is TRBJ1-3; D is undetermined. This CDR3 has 15 amino acids. V was shortened by 6 bases and J by 10 bases, with 22 bases between the two germline ends. Looked up from germline, CDR1 is MNHEY and CDR2 is SVGAGI.

V is TRBV5-8 and J is TRBJ2-7, with D uncertain. Trimming stripped 2 bases from V and 0 bases from J, with 9 bases between. Germline CDR1 reads SGHTS; CDR2 reads YDEGEE. This CDR3 region has 14 residues. This CDR3 is CASSFLTRSYEQYF. CDR3 in DNA: TGTGCCAGCAGCTTCCTAACCCGCTCCTACGAGCAGTACTTC.

The chain links TRBV5-4 to TRBJ1-1; D is undetermined. Per germline, CDR1 SGHNT and CDR2 YYREEE (reference sequence). The germline V and J ends were trimmed by 6 bases and 2 bases, with 8 bases remaining between them. The CDR3 spans 12 residues. The CDR3 DNA follows: TGTGCCAGCACCTCCGGCAACACTGAAGCTTTCTTT. It translates to CASTSGNTEAFF.

This chain joins TRBV19 and TRBJ2-7; 9 bases match TRBD1. With V trimmed by 10 bases and J by 7 bases, 17 bases remained unmatched. This CDR3 is 15 amino acids long. Per germline, CDR1 LNHDA and CDR2 SQIVND (reference sequence). The CDR3, as DNA: TGTGCCACCTCGGGGCCGGGACAGGGAATAAAAGAGCAGTACTTC. Translating gives CATSGPGQGIKEQYF.

The chain links TRBV15 to TRBJ2-7; D gene uncertain. This CDR3 has 14 amino acids. The V end was cut by 0 bases, the J end by 6 bases, with 12 bases between. In germline, CDR1 is LNHNV, CDR2 YYDKDF (reference sequence). This CDR3 reads CATSREKLGLEQYF. In DNA, the CDR3 is TGTGCCACCAGCAGAGAGAAACTCGGGCTCGAGCAGTACTTC.

The chain uses TRBV7-2 and TRBJ1-1, with D perhaps TRBD1 (5 bases). CDR3 length: 13 amino acids. Looked up from germline, CDR1 is SGHTA and CDR2 is FQGNSA. Trimming took off 10 bases at V and 3 bases at J, with 15 bases between the two ends. The DNA for the CDR3 is TGTGCCACCGGACGGGGGGGATACACTGAAGCTTTCTTT. It encodes CATGRGGYTEAFF.

V gene TRBV5-6 combines with J gene TRBJ2-5; D call uncertain. Germline CDR1 is SGHDT and CDR2 is YYEEEE. This CDR3 spans 14 amino acids. The germline V and J ends were trimmed by 2 bases and 0 bases, with 8 bases remaining between them. The CDR3 loop is CASSFGKYQETQYF. CDR3 sequence (DNA): TGTGCCAGCAGCTTTGGGAAGTACCAAGAGACCCAGTACTTC.

In regard to this clone: Other DNA variants within this sample encode the same CDR3. The chain recombines TRBV7-3 with TRBJ1-5, with 7 bases lining up with TRBD1. Germline assignment: CDR1 SGHTA and CDR2 FQGTGA. Losses at the gene ends were 5 bases for V and 5 bases for J; bases not matched to a gene: 3. The length of the CDR3 is 13 residues. CDR3 nucleotides: TGTGCCAGCAGCCCCGACAGGGATCAGCCCCAGCATTTT. Protein: CASSPDRDQPQHF.

The chain couples TRBV5-1 to TRBJ2-7; D may be TRBD2 (5 bases). The V gene's germline CDR1 is SGHRS and CDR2 YFSETQ. V lost 1 base to trimming and J lost 5 bases, with 13 bases between them. The CDR3 contains 14 residues. The CDR3 DNA follows: TGCGCCAGCAGCTTGTCGGGAAGGACCGACGAGCAGTACTTC. Amino acid sequence: CASSLSGRTDEQYF.

Turning to this clone: Other DNA sequences of this sample code for an identical CDR3. The V gene is TRBV5-1, the J gene TRBJ2-2, with 7 bases that match TRBD1. With V trimmed by 0 bases and J by 4 bases, 3 bases remained unmatched. Germline V gives CDR1 SGHRS, CDR2 YFSETQ. This CDR3 spans 15 amino acids. The CDR3 sequence: CASSLAGQPTGELFF. CDR3 bases: TGCGCCAGCAGCTTGGCGGGACAGCCCACCGGGGAGCTGTTTTTT.

The chain combines TRBV6-5 with TRBJ2-7; D unclear. The germline CDR1 and CDR2 sequences are MNHEY and SVGAGI. This CDR3 contains 13 residues. V was pared by 6 bases and J by 0 bases, with 9 bases between. The CDR3 spells CASRKRVSYEQYF. CDR3 in DNA: TGTGCCAGCAGAAAACGGGTCTCCTACGAGCAGTACTTC.

On this clone: The sample contains more than one DNA sequence encoding this CDR3. The rearrangement links TRBV7-9 to TRBJ1-6; D gene uncertain. The CDR3 extends over 15 amino acids. Trimming removed 5 bases at V and 7 bases at J, with 15 bases between. CDR1 is SEHNR, CDR2 FQNEAQ, per germline (reference sequence). CDR3 in amino acids: CASSPSRGGNSPLHF. CDR3 DNA: TGTGCCAGCAGCCCGTCACGGGGTGGGAATTCACCCCTCCACTTT.

The chain carries TRBV9 and TRBJ2-7; TRBD1 matches 7 bases. The germline V gene encodes CDR1 SGDLS and CDR2 YYNGEE. The CDR3 runs to 14 residues. V was clipped by 4 bases and J by 2 bases; unmatched bases: 6. CDR3: CASSPTGLAYEQYF. The CDR3 DNA reads TGTGCCAGCAGCCCGACAGGGTTGGCCTACGAGCAGTACTTC.